This TCR beta chain stems from a study of T cell responses to AZD1222 COVID-19 vaccine. Profiled with immunoSEQ multiplex PCR; TCRdb holds only in-frame clones, not every one. The table has roughly 120,000 clones, roughly 90% seen once. The CDR3 runs to 14 residues. Trimming left V 6 bases short and J 1 base short, with 10 bases between. Per germline, CDR1 MNHEY and CDR2 SVGAGI. Specimen: peripheral blood, collected on day 0 of AZD1222 vaccination. The clonotype was recovered from an adult in good health. The V gene is TRBV6-5, the J gene TRBJ1-3, with D unresolved. The CDR3 region has the DNA TGTGCCAGCAGCCTCAGCATATCTGGAAACACCATATATTTT. Encoded protein: CASSLSISGNTIYF.